Below are 22 T cell receptor beta chains sequenced from a single sample in a study of persistence of HIV-infected CD4 T cells. No antigen is known for these receptors. The stimulus was an HIV-1 Gag 15-mer peptide pool, about 1 ug/peptide/mL. Sorting selected CD4+ T cells upregulating both CD40 ligand and CD69. The libraries were made with immunoSEQ version 4 in survey mode. The data were produced by immunoSEQ multiplex PCR, yet TCRdb's version contains in-frame clones alone and is incomplete. The data contain around 26,000 clones, over 65% of them singletons. Sequenced material: CD4+ T cells sorted from PBMCs after approximately 20-hour stimulation, taken from a patient who received antiretroviral therapy. The receptors derive from an adult man with HIV who was CMV-seropositive.

The chain uses TRBV19 and TRBJ2-3, with 7 bases lining up with TRBD2. J was trimmed by 0 bases and V by 6 bases; bases with no gene match: 6. The CDR3 totals 15 residues. CDR1 LNHDA and CDR2 SQIVND come from the germline V gene (reference sequence). The CDR3 bases are TGTGCCAGTAGCCGCGAGCGGGGTAGCACAGATACGCAGTATTTT. Its translation: CASSRERGSTDTQYF.

This clone was seen only a few times. This sequence joins TRBV5-1 and TRBJ1-5, with D hard to call. This CDR3 has 13 residues. The germline V and J ends were trimmed by 2 bases and 8 bases, with 11 bases remaining between them. Looked up from germline, CDR1 is SGHRS and CDR2 is YFSETQ. CDR3 protein: CASSFEGKEPQHF. Written as DNA, the CDR3 is TGCGCCAGCAGCTTTGAGGGTAAAGAGCCCCAGCATTTT. The full variable domain, rest sourced from reference TRBV5-1 and TRBJ1-5, is KAGVTQTPRYLIKTRGQQVTLSCSPISGHRSVSWYQQTPGQGLQFLFEYFSETQRNKGNFPGRFSGRQFSNSRSEMNVSTLELGDSALYLCASSFEGKEPQHFGDGTRLSIL.

This clone was observed a few times. This chain joins TRBV18 and TRBJ2-1, with 7 bases that match TRBD1. CDR1 KGHSH and CDR2 LQKENI come from the germline V gene. Trimming at V came to 2 bases and at J to 2 bases, leaving 3 bases not matched to a gene. This CDR3 comprises 15 residues. The CDR3 DNA sequence: TGTGCCAGCTCACCAATGGGACAGCCCTACAATGAGCAGTTCTTC. Translated, it gives CASSPMGQPYNEQFF. Based on the CDR3 plus reference TRBV18 and TRBJ2-1, the full variable domain is NAGVMQNPRHLVRRRGQEARLRCSPMKGHSHVYWYRQLPEEGLKFMVYLQKENIIDESGMPKERFSAEFPKEGPSILRIQQVVRGDSAAYFCASSPMGQPYNEQFFGPGTRLTVL.

This sequence joins TRBV10-1 and TRBJ2-5, with a weak D call TRBD1 (5 bases). The CDR3 covers 13 residues. V was trimmed by 8 bases and J by 4 bases, leaving 14 bases between them. Germline V gene lookup returns CDR1 WNHNN and CDR2 SYGVQD (reference sequence). CDR3 residues: CASPNRTGETQYF. CDR3 in DNA: TGCGCCAGCCCAAACAGGACGGGAGAGACCCAGTACTTC.

This clone was counted only a few times. The rearrangement joins TRBV6-5 to TRBJ2-3; D perhaps matches TRBD2 (5 bases). Germline V gene sequence: CDR1 MNHEY, CDR2 SVGAGI. V lost 1 base and J lost 1, with 9 bases in between. This CDR3 has 15 amino acids. The CDR3 is CASSYWQEGTDTQYF. The DNA for the CDR3 is TGTGCCAGCAGTTACTGGCAGGAGGGCACAGATACGCAGTATTTT.

The chain uses TRBV19 and TRBJ2-2; D is possibly TRBD1 (6 bases). V was clipped by 3 bases and J by 6 bases, with 11 bases between them. The CDR3 is 14 amino acids. Per the germline V gene, CDR1 is LNHDA and CDR2 is SQIVND (reference sequence). This CDR3 is CASSIGAGAGELFF. The CDR3 DNA follows: TGTGCCAGTAGTATTGGGGCAGGGGCCGGGGAGCTGTTTTTT.

This chain joins TRBV6-5 and TRBJ1-1; 10 bases fit TRBD1. The CDR3 spans 13 residues. Germline CDR1 and CDR2: MNHEY and SVGAGI. Trimming took 8 bases from V and 5 from J; bases not matched to a gene: 5. The CDR3: CASDRGRETEAFF. The CDR3 DNA reads TGTGCCAGCGACAGGGGGCGGGAAACTGAAGCTTTCTTT.

The V gene is TRBV28, the J gene TRBJ2-2, with 9 bases that match TRBD1. CDR1 is MDHEN, CDR2 SYDVKM, per germline. Germline trimming cut 5 bases from V and 9 bases from J; bases unmatched to any gene: 10. CDR3 length: 15 amino acids. CDR3 loop: CASSQTGGGVRELFF. The CDR3 coding sequence is TGTGCCAGCAGTCAAACAGGGGGCGGGGTCCGGGAGCTGTTTTTT.

This clone was seen more than once but under ten times. The chain has TRBV5-1 and TRBJ1-6; D is possibly TRBD1 (5 bases). CDR3 length: 15 residues. Deletions cut 0 bases from V and 7 bases from J, with 11 bases between. CDR1 SGHRS and CDR2 YFSETQ come from the germline V gene. The CDR3 DNA sequence: TGCGCCAGCAGCTTGGTTCAGGGTCAAAATTCACCCCTCCACTTT. Amino acids: CASSLVQGQNSPLHF.

By proportion, this clone is medium-sized. The chain uses TRBV3-1 (or the pseudogene TRBV3-2) and TRBJ1-2; no firm D call. Trimming took off 4 bases at V and 0 bases at J, with 15 bases between the two ends. Germline V CDR1 and CDR2: LGHDT, YNNKEL (reference sequence). The CDR3 has 16 residues. CDR3 nucleotide sequence: TGTGCCAGCAGCCTTAGAGTAAGGATATCTAACTATGGCTACACCTTC. Its protein product is CASSLRVRISNYGYTF.

V is TRBV12-5 and J is TRBJ1-5, with D tentatively TRBD1 (6 bases). There are 14 residues in the CDR3. The V gene lost 2 bases and the J gene lost 7 bases, with 12 bases spanning the gap. Germline assignment: CDR1 LGHNT and CDR2 FRNRAP. This CDR3 reads CASGLLAQGQPQHF. The DNA for the CDR3 is TGTGCTAGTGGTTTGCTCGCTCAGGGGCAGCCCCAGCATTTT. The full variable domain, in which reference TRBV12-5 and TRBJ1-5 provide the parts outside the CDR3, is DARVTQTPRHKVTEMGQEVTMRCQPILGHNTVFWYRQTMMQGLELLAYFRNRAPLDDSGMPKDRFSAEMPDATLATLKIQPSEPRDSAVYFCASGLLAQGQPQHFGDGTRLSIL.

The chain carries TRBV5-1 and TRBJ2-3; 7 positions match TRBD1. Germline V lookup: CDR1 SGHRS, CDR2 YFSETQ. This CDR3 is 14 amino acids long. V was clipped by 4 bases and J by 6 bases; unmatched bases: 8. CDR3 in amino acids: CASSPRDRGDTQYF. The CDR3 DNA reads as TGCGCCAGCAGCCCCCGGGACAGAGGGGATACGCAGTATTTT.

The rearrangement uses TRBV12-5 and TRBJ2-1; 7 nucleotides line up with TRBD1. CDR3 length: 17 amino acids. The trim removed 2 bases at V and 5 bases at J, leaving 12 bases unmatched. The V gene's germline CDR1 is LGHNT and CDR2 FRNRAP. The CDR3 region is CASGLRARQGEDNEQFF. Written as DNA, the CDR3 is TGTGCTAGTGGTTTGAGGGCCCGACAGGGAGAGGACAATGAGCAGTTCTTC.

V usage is TRBV5-1 and J usage is TRBJ2-2, with TRBD2 as a possible D gene (5 bases). The V gene's germline CDR1 is SGHRS and CDR2 YFSETQ. The CDR3 totals 14 residues. V was trimmed by 5 bases and J by 0 bases, leaving 8 bases between them. CDR3 DNA sequence: TGCGCCAGCAGGACGACTACGAACACCGGGGAGCTGTTTTTT. Translated, it gives CASRTTTNTGELFF.

This chain links TRBV24-1 with TRBJ1-1; possibly TRBD1 for D (5 bases). In germline, CDR1 is KGHDR, CDR2 SFDVKD. V was shortened by 7 bases and J by 3 bases, with 11 bases between the two germline ends. This CDR3 region has 13 residues. Here the CDR3 reads CATRRGQHTEAFF. The CDR3 DNA reads TGTGCCACCAGGCGGGGCCAGCACACTGAAGCTTTCTTT.

The V gene is TRBV5-1, the J gene TRBJ2-4; a weak D match, TRBD2 (6 bases). The CDR3 consists of 15 residues. The V and J ends lost 6 bases and 1 base respectively, with 14 bases between them. Germline values: CDR1 SGHRS, CDR2 YFSETQ. The CDR3 spells CASTAKGRAKNIQYF. In nucleotides, the CDR3 is TGCGCCAGCACAGCCAAGGGGAGGGCCAAAAACATTCAGTACTTC.

By sample fraction, this clone is medium-sized. The chain couples TRBV29-1 to TRBJ1-2, with 8 bases aligning to TRBD1. Looked up from germline, CDR1 is SQVTM and CDR2 is ANQGSEA. Trimming took 6 bases from V and 4 from J; bases not matched to a gene: 10. This CDR3 has 14 amino acids. As DNA, the CDR3 is TGCAGCGTGGGGGAGGACAGGGCGATCTATGGCTACACCTTC. This sequence encodes CSVGEDRAIYGYTF.

The table lists this clone with a few counts. CDR3 bases: TGTGCCAGTAGTATAAGAGAGCCTTACGGGGAGCAGTACTTC. Protein: CASSIREPYGEQYF. The J gene is TRBJ2-7, the V gene TRBV19; D gene ambiguous. The CDR3 sequence is 14 residues long. The V end was cut by 2 bases, the J end by 7 bases, with 15 bases between. In germline, CDR1 is LNHDA, CDR2 SQIVND (reference sequence).

CDR3 amino acids: CASSETSGGYTDTQYF. CDR3 bases: TGTGCCAGCAGTGAGACTAGCGGGGGCTACACAGATACGCAGTATTTT. This chain uses TRBV6-1 with TRBJ2-3, with TRBD2 identical over 12 bases. This CDR3 is 16 amino acids long. Germline V lookup: CDR1 MNHNS, CDR2 SASEGT. V lost 3 bases and J lost 2; bases outside the gene matches: 3.

This rearrangement joins TRBV11-3 to TRBJ2-1; D might be TRBD2 (5 bases). Germline CDR1 reads SGHNT; CDR2 reads YENEEA. Trimming took 1 base from V and 6 from J, leaving 19 bases between them. This CDR3 is 17 amino acids long. CDR3 nucleotide sequence: TGTGCCAGCAGCTTAGGGCGGAGGTGGGCAGATAGCAATGAGCAGTTCTTC. Translated, it gives CASSLGRRWADSNEQFF.

The rearrangement links TRBV5-4 to TRBJ2-7; the D is unclear. This CDR3 is 13 amino acids long. Trimming removed 5 bases at V and 1 base at J, with 10 bases between. The germline V gene encodes CDR1 SGHNT and CDR2 YYREEE (reference sequence). DNA of the CDR3: TGTGCCAGCAGGAACTTTTATTCCTACGAGCAGTACTTC. It encodes CASRNFYSYEQYF.

The rearrangement uses TRBV18 and TRBJ2-7; 10 bases fit TRBD2. Looked up from germline, CDR1 is KGHSH and CDR2 is LQKENI. J gave up 4 bases and V 6 bases, and 6 bases lay outside the gene matches. This CDR3 contains 14 residues. CDR3 coding DNA: TGTGCCAGCTCTCCGAGCGGGGGGGTATACGAGCAGTACTTC. Translation gives CASSPSGGVYEQYF.